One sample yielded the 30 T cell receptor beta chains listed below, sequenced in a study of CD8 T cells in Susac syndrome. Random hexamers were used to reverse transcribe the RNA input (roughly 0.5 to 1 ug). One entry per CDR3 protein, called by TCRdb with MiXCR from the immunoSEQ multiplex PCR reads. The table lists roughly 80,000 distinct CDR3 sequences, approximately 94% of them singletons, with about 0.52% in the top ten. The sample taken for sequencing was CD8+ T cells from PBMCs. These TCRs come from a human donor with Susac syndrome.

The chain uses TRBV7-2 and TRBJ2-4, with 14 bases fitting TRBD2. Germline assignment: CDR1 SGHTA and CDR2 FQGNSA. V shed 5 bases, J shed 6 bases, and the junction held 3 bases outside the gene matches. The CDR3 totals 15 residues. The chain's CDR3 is CASSTGTSGGNIQYF. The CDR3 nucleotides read TGTGCCAGCAGCACTGGGACTAGCGGGGGAAACATTCAGTACTTC.

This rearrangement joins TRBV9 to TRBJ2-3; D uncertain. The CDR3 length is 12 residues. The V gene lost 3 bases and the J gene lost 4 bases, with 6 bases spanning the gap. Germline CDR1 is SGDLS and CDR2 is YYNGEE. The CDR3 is CASSASSDTQYF. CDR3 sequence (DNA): TGTGCCAGCAGCGCGAGCTCAGATACGCAGTATTTT.

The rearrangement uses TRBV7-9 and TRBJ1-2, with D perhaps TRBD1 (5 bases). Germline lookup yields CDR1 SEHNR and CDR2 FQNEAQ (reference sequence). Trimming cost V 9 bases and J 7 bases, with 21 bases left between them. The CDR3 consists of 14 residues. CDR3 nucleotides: TGTGCCAGGGATTGGCCAGGGCCGGTCGTTGGCTACACCTTC. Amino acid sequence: CARDWPGPVVGYTF.

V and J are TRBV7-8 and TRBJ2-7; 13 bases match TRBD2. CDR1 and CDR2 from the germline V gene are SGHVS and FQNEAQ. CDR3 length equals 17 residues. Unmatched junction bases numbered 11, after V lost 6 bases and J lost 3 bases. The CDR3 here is CASRFWSGTSGIYEQYF. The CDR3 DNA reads TGTGCCAGCAGGTTTTGGAGCGGGACTAGCGGGATCTACGAGCAGTACTTC.

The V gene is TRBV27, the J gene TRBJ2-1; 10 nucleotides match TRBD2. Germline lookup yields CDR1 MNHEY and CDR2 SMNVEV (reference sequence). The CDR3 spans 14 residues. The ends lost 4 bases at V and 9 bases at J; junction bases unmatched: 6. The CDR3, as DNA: TGTGCCAGCAGTTGGGTAGCGGGGGGTGGTGAGCAGTTCTTC. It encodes CASSWVAGGGEQFF.

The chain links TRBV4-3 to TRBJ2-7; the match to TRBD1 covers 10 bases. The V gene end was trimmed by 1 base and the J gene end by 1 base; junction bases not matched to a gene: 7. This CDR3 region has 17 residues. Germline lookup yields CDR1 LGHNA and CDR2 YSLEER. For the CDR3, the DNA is TGCGCCAGCAGCCAAGTACTCCGGGACAGGGGTTCCTACGAGCAGTACTTC. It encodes CASSQVLRDRGSYEQYF.

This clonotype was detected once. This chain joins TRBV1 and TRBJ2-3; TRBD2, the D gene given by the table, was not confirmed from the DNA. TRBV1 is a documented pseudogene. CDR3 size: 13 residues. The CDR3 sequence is CTSRSSFPSTQYF. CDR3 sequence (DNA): TGCACCAGCAGGTCTAGCTTCCCAAGTACGCAGTATTTT.

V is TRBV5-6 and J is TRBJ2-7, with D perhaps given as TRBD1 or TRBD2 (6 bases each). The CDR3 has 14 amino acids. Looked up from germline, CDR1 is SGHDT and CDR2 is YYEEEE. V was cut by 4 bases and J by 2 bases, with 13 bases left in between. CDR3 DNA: TGTGCCAGCAGCCCGGGGGCCAGAGCCTACGAGCAGTACTTC. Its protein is CASSPGARAYEQYF.

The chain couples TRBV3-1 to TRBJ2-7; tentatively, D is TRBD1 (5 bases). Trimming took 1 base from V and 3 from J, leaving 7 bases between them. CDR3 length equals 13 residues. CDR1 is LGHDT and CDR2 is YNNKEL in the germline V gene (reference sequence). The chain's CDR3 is CASSQGRDYEQYF. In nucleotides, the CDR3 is TGTGCCAGCAGCCAAGGCAGGGACTACGAGCAGTACTTC.

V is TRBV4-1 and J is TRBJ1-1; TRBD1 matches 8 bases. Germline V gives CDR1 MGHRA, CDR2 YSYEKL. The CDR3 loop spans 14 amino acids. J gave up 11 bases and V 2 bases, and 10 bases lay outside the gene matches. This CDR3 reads CASSQRDRPTGAFF. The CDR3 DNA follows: TGCGCCAGCAGCCAAAGGGACAGGCCTACGGGGGCTTTCTTT.

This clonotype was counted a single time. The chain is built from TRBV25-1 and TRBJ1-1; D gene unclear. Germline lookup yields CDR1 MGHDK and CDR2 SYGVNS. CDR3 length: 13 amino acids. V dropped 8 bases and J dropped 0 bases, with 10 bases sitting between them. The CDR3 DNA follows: TGTGCCAGCCGCGGGTCCATGAACACTGAAGCTTTCTTT. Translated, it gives CASRGSMNTEAFF.

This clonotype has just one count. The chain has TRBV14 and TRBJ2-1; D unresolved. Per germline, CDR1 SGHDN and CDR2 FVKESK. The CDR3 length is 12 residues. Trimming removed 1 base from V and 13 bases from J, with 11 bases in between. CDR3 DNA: TGTGCCAGCAGCCAAGCAGTGCGCCCCCAGTTCTTC. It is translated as CASSQAVRPQFF.

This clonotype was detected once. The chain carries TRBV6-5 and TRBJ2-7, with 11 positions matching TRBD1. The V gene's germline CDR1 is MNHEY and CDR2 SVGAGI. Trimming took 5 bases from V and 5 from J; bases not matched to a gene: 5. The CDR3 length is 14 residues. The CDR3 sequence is CASSDGQGADEQYF. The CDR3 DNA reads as TGTGCCAGCAGTGACGGACAGGGGGCGGACGAGCAGTACTTC.

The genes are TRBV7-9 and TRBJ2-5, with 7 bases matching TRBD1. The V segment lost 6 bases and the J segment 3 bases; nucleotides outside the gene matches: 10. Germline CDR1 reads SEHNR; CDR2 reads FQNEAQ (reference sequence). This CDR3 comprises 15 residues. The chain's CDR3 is CASSRSAGGKETQYF. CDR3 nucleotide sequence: TGTGCCAGCAGTCGAAGTGCAGGGGGTAAAGAGACCCAGTACTTC.

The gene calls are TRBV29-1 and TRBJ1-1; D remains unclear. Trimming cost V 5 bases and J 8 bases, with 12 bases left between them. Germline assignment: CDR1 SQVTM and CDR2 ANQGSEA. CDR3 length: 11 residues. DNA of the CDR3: TGCAGCGTTTTACGTAATCGGGAAGCTTTCTTT. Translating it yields CSVLRNREAFF.

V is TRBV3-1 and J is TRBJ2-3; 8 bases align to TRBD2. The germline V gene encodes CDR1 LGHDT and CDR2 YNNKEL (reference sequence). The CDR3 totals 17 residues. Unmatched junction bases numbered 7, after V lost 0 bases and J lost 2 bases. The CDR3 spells CASSQEGAGAATDTQYF. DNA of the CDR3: TGTGCCAGCAGCCAAGAAGGAGCGGGGGCCGCCACAGATACGCAGTATTTT.

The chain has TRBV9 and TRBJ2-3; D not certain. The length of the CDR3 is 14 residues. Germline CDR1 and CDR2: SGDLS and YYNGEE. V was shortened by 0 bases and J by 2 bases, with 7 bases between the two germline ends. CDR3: CASSVGSNTDTQYF. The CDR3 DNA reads TGTGCCAGCAGCGTAGGCTCTAACACAGATACGCAGTATTTT.

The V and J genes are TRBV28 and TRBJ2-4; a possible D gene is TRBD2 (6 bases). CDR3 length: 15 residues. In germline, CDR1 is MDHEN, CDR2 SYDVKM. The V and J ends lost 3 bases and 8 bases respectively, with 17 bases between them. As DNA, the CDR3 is TGTGCCAGCAGTTTCCCGGAAGGAACGGGGGACATTCAGTACTTC. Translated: CASSFPEGTGDIQYF.

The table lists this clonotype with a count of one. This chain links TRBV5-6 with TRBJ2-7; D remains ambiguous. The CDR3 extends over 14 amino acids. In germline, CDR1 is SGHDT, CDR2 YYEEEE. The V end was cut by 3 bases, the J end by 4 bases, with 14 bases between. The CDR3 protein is CASSSAQVSYEQYF. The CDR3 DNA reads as TGTGCCAGCAGCTCCGCGCAGGTATCTTACGAGCAGTACTTC.

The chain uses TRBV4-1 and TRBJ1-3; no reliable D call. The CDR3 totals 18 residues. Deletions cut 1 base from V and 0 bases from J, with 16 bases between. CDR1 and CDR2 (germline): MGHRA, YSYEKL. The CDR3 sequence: CASSQVSVLGLSGNTIYF. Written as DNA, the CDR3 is TGCGCCAGCAGCCAAGTGTCGGTGTTAGGCCTCTCTGGAAACACCATATATTTT.

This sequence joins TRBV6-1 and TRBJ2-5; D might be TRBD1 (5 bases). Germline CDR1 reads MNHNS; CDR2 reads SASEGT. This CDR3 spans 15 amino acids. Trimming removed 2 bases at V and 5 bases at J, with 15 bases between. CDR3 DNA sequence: TGTGCCAGCAGTGAACGGCAAAAGGGGTGGGAGACCCAGTACTTC. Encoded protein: CASSERQKGWETQYF.

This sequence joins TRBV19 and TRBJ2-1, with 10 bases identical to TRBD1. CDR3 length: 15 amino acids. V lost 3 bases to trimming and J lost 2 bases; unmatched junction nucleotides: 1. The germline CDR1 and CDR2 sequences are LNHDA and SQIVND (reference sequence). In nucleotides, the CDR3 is TGTGCCAGTAGTATCGGGACAGGGGCCTACAATGAGCAGTTCTTC. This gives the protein CASSIGTGAYNEQFF.

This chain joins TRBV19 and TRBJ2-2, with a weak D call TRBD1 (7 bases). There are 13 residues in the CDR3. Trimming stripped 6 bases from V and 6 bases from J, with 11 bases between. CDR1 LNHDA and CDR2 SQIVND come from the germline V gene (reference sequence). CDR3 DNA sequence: TGTGCCAGTAGAACAGGGGAGGCCGGGGAGCTGTTTTTT. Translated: CASRTGEAGELFF.

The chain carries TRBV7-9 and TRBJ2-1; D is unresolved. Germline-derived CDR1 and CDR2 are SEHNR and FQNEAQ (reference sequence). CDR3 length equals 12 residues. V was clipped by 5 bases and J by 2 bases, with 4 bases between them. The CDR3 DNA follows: TGTGCCAGCAGCCCGACCTACAATGAGCAGTTCTTC. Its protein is CASSPTYNEQFF.

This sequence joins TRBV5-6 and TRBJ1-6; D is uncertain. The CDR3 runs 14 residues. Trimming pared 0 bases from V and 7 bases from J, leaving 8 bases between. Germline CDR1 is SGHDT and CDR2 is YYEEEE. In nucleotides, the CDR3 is TGTGCCAGCAGCTTGGGTTATTTGAATTCACCCCTCCACTTT. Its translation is CASSLGYLNSPLHF.

The CDR3 is CASSYSASGGPEETQYF. The CDR3 nucleotides are TGTGCCAGCAGTTACTCGGCTAGCGGGGGGCCGGAAGAGACCCAGTACTTC. The rearrangement uses TRBV6-2 or TRBV6-3 and TRBJ2-5; 11 bases line up with TRBD2. Germline V gene lookup returns CDR1 MNHEY and CDR2 SVGEGT. The CDR3 has 17 amino acids. Losses at the gene ends were 0 bases for V and 3 bases for J; bases not matched to a gene: 6.

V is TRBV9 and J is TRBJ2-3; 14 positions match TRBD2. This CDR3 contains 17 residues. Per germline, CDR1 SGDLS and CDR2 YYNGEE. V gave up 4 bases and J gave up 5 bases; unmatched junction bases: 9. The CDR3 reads CASSPRLAGGLGDTQYF. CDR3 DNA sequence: TGTGCCAGCAGCCCACGACTAGCGGGGGGGCTTGGAGATACGCAGTATTTT. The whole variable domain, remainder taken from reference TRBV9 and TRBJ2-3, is DSGVTQTPKHLITATGQRVTLRCSPRSGDLSVYWYQQSLDQGLQFLIQYYNGEERAKGNILERFSAQQFPDLHSELNLSSLELGDSALYFCASSPRLAGGLGDTQYFGPGTRLTVL.

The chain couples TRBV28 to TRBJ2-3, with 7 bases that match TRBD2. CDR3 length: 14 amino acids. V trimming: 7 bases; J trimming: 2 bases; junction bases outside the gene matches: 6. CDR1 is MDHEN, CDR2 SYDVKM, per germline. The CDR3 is CASTLRGDTDTQYF. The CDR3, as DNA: TGTGCCAGCACCTTACGGGGGGACACAGATACGCAGTATTTT.

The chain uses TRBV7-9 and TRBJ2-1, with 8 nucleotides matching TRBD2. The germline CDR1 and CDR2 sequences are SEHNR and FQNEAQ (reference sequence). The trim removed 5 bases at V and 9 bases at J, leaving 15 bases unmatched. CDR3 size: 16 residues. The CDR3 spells CASSPIAGMAGGEQFF. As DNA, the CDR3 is TGTGCCAGCAGCCCAATAGCGGGGATGGCCGGTGGTGAGCAGTTCTTC.

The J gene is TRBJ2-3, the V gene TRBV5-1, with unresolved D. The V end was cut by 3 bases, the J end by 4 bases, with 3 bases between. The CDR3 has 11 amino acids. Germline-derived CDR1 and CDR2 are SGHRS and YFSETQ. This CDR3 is CASSWADTQYF. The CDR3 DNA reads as TGCGCCAGCAGCTGGGCAGATACGCAGTATTTT. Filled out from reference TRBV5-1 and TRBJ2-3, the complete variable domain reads KAGVTQTPRYLIKTRGQQVTLSCSPISGHRSVSWYQQTPGQGLQFLFEYFSETQRNKGNFPGRFSGRQFSNSRSEMNVSTLELGDSALYLCASSWADTQYFGPGTRLTVL.